The entry below gives a single T cell receptor beta chain sequence along with its context. Its antigen is not known. This record belongs to a study of T cells after posttransplantation cyclophosphamide. Whole-study results and caveats: TRB overlap between skin or GI tissue T cells and blood was limited. After PTCy, TRB diversity resembled that of CNI/methotrexate controls. Donor CD8+ memory clones often dominated recipient blood repertoires at later times.

Method: immunoSEQ multiplex PCR; TCRdb's copy keeps in-frame clones and lacks some. The sample includes under 3,000 clones, approximately 70% of them seen just once. Sequencing input: PBMCs. The TCR sequence derives from a man under 40 with a blood cancer, CMV-positive, and with a related stem cell donor.

In DNA, the CDR3 is TGTGCCAGCAGCCCGAAGACTAGCGGGGACTACGAGCAGTACTTC. Translating gives CASSPKTSGDYEQYF. The genes are TRBV9 and TRBJ2-7; 11 positions match TRBD2. The J segment lost 3 bases and the V segment lost 4 bases, leaving 6 bases of the junction unmatched. The CDR3 has 15 residues. The germline CDR1 and CDR2 sequences are SGDLS and YYNGEE.